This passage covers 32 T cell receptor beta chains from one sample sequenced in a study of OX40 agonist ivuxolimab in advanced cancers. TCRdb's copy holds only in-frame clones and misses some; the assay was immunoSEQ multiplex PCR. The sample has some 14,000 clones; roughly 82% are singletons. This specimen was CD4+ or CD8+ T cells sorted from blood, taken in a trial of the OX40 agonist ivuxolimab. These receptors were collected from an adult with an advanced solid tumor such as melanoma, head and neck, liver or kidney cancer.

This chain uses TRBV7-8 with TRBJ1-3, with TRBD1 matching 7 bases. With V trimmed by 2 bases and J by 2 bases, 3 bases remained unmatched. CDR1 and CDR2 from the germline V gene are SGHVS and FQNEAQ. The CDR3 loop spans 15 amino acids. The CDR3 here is CASSLLGTAGNTIYF. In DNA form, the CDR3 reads TGTGCCAGCAGCTTACTCGGGACAGCTGGAAACACCATATATTTT.

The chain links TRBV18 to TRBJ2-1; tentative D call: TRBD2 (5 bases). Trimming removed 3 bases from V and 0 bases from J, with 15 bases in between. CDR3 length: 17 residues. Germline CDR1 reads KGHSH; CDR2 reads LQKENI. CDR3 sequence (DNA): TGTGCCAGCTCACCCTCTAGCCAGGCTCCCTCCTACAATGAGCAGTTCTTC. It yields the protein CASSPSSQAPSYNEQFF.

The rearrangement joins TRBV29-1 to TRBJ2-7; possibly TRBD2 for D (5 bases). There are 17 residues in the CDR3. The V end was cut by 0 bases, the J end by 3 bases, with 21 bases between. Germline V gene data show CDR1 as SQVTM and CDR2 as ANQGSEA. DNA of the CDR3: TGCAGCGTTGAAGATCTATCGGCGGGTGGCAGCTTCTACGAGCAGTACTTC. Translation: CSVEDLSAGGSFYEQYF.

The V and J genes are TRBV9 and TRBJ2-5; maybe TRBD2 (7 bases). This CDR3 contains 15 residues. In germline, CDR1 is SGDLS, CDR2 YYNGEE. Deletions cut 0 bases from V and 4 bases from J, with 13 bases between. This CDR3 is CASSVGGGGLETQYF. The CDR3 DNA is TGTGCCAGCAGCGTAGGAGGCGGGGGCCTAGAGACCCAGTACTTC.

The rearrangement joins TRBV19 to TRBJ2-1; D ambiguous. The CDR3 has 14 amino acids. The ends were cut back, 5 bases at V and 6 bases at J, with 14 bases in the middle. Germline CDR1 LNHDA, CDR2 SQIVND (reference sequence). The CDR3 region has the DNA TGTGCCAGTAGTCCCCTCCGGGCCGGCAATGAGCAGTTCTTC. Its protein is CASSPLRAGNEQFF.

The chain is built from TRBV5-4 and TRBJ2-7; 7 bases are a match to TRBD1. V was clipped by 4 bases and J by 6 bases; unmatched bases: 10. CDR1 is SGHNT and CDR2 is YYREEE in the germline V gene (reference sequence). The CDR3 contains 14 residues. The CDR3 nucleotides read TGTGCCAGCAGCCTCTCGACAGGGCCGGTCGAGCAGTACTTC. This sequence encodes CASSLSTGPVEQYF. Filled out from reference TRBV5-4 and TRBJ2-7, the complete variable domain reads ETGVTQSPTHLIKTRGQQVTLRCSSQSGHNTVSWYQQALGQGPQFIFQYYREEENGRGNFPPRFSGLQFPNYSSELNVNALELDDSALYLCASSLSTGPVEQYFGPGTRLTVT.

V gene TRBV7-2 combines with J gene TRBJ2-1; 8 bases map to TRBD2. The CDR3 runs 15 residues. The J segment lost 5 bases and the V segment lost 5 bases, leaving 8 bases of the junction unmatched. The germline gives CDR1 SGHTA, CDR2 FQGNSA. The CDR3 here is CASSPRPGGDNEQFF. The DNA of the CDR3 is TGTGCCAGCAGCCCGCGACCGGGAGGGGACAATGAGCAGTTCTTC.

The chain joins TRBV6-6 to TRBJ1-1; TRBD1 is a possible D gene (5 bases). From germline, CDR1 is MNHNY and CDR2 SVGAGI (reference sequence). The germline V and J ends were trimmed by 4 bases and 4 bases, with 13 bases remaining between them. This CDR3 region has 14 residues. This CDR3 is CASSFGTESTEAFF. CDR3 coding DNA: TGTGCCAGCAGTTTCGGGACGGAGAGCACTGAAGCTTTCTTT.

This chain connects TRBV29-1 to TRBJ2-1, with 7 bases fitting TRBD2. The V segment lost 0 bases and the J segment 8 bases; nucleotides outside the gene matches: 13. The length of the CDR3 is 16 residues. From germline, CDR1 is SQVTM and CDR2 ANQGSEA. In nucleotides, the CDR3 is TGCAGCGTTGAAGACAGCGGACTAGGAGGATACGATGAGCAGTTCTTC. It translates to CSVEDSGLGGYDEQFF.

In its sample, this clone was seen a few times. For the CDR3, the DNA is TGTGCCAGTAGTCCCGAACTAGCGGGAGGACTTACCCAGTACTTC. Its translation is CASSPELAGGLTQYF. The chain is built from TRBV19 and TRBJ2-5, with 12 nucleotides matching TRBD2. Trimming cost V 5 bases and J 8 bases; bases outside gene matches: 9. The CDR3 runs to 15 residues. Germline loops: CDR1 LNHDA, CDR2 SQIVND (reference sequence).

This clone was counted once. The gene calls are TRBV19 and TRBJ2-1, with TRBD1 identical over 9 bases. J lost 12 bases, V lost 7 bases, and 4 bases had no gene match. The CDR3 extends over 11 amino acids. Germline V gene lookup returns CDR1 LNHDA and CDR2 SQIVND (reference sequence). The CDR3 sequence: CASKQGAWQFF. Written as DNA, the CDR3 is TGTGCCAGTAAACAGGGGGCATGGCAGTTCTTC. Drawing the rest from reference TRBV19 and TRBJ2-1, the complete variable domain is DGGITQSPKYLFRKEGQNVTLSCEQNLNHDAMYWYRQDPGQGLRLIYYSQIVNDFQKGDIAEGYSVSREKKESFPLTVTSAQKNPTAFYLCASKQGAWQFFGPGTRLTVL.

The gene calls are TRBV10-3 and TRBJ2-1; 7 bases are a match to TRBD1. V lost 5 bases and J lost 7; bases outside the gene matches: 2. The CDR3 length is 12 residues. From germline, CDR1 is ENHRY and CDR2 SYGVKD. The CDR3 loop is CAISTGANEQFF. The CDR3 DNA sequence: TGTGCCATCAGTACAGGGGCGAATGAGCAGTTCTTC.

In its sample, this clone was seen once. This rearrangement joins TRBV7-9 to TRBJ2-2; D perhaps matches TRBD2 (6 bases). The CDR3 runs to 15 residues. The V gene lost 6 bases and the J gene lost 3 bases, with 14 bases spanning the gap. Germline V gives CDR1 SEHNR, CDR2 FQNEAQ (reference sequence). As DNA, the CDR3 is TGTGCCAGCAGTAATGTCGGGGGAGACACCGGGGAGCTGTTTTTT. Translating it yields CASSNVGGDTGELFF. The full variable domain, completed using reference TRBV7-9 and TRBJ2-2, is DTGVSQNPRHKITKRGQNVTFRCDPISEHNRLYWYRQTLGQGPEFLTYFQNEAQLEKSRLLSDRFSAERPKGSFSTLEIQRTEQGDSAMYLCASSNVGGDTGELFFGEGSRLTVL.

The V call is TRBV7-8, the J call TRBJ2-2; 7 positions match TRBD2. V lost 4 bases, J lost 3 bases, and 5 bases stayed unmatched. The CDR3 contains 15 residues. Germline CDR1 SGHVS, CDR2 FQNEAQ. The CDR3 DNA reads TGTGCCAGCAGCTCCTCTAGCGGATACACCGGGGAGCTGTTTTTT. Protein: CASSSSSGYTGELFF.

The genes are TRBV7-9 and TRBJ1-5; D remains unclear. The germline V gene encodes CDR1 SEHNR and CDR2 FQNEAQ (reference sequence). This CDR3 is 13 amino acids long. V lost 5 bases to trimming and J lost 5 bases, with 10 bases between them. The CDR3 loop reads CASSPVRDQPQHF. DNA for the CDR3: TGTGCCAGCAGCCCTGTTAGGGATCAGCCCCAGCATTTT.

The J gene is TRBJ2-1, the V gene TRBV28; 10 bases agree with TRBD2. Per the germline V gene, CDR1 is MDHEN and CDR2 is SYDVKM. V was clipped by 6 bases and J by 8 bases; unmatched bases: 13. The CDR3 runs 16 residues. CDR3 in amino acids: CASRPVAGGSVHEQFF. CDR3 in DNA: TGTGCCAGCAGACCAGTAGCGGGAGGAAGCGTACATGAGCAGTTCTTC.

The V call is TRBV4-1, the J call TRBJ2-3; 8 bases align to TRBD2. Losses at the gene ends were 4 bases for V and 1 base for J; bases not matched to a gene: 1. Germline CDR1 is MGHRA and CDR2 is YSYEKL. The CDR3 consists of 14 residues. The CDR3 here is CASSPRGGTDTQYF. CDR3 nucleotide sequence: TGCGCCAGCAGCCCGCGGGGGGGCACAGATACGCAGTATTTT.

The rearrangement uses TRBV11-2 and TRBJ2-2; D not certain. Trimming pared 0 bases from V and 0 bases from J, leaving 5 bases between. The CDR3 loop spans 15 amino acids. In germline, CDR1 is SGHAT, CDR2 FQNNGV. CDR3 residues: CASSLELSNTGELFF. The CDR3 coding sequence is TGTGCCAGCAGCTTAGAACTTTCGAACACCGGGGAGCTGTTTTTT.

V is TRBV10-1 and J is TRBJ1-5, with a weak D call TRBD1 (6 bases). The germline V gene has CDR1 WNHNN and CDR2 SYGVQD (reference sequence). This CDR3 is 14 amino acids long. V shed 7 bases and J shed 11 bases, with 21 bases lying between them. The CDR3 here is CASTPTGEDGAQHF. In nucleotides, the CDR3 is TGCGCCAGCACCCCGACAGGAGAGGATGGGGCCCAGCATTTT.

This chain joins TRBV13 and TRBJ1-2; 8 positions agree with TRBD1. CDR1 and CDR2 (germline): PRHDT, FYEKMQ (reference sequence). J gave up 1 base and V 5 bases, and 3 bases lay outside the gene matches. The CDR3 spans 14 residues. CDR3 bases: TGTGCCAGCAGCACCGGACAGGGTAACTATGGCTACACCTTC. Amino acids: CASSTGQGNYGYTF.

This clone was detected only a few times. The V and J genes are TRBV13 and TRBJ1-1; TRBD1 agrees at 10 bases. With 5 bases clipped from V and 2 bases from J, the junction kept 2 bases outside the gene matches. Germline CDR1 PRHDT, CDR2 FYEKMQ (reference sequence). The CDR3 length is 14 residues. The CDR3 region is CASSRDRGNTEAFF. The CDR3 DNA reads TGTGCCAGCAGCCGGGACAGGGGAAACACTGAAGCTTTCTTT.

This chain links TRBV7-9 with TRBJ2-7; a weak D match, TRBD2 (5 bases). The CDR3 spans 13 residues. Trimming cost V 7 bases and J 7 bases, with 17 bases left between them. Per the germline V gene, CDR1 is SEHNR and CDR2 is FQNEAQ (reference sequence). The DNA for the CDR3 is TGTGCCAGCACGACAACGGGTACGGGAGAGCAGTACTTC. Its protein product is CASTTTGTGEQYF.

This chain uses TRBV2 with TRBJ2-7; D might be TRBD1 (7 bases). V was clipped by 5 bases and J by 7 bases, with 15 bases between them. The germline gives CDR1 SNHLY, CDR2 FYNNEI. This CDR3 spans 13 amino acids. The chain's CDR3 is CASSLGQDYEQYF. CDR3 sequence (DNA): TGTGCCAGCAGTCTCGGACAGGACTATGAGCAGTACTTC.

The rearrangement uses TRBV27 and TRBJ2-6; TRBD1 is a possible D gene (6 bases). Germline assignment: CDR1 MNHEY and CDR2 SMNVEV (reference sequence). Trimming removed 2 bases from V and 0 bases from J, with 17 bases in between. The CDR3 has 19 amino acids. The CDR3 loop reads CASSLRGVDRISGANVLTF. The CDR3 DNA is TGTGCCAGCAGTTTAAGAGGGGTTGACAGGATCTCTGGGGCCAACGTCCTGACTTTC. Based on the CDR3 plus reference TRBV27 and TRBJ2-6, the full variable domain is EAQVTQNPRYLITVTGKKLTVTCSQNMNHEYMSWYRQDPGLGLRQIYYSMNVEVTDKGDVPEGYKVSRKEKRNFPLILESPSPNQTSLYFCASSLRGVDRISGANVLTFGAGSRLTVL.

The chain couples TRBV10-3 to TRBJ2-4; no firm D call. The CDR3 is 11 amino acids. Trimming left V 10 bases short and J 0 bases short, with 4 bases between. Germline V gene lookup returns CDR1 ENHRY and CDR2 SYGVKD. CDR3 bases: TGTGCCACTCTAGCCAAAAACATTCAGTACTTC. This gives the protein CATLAKNIQYF.

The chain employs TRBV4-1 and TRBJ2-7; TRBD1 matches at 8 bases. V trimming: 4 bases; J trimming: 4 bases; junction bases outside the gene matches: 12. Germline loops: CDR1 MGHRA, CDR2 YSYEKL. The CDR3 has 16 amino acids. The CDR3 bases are TGCGCCAGCAGCCCGCTTGGGGGCAGGGGGCTTTACGAGCAGTACTTC. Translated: CASSPLGGRGLYEQYF.

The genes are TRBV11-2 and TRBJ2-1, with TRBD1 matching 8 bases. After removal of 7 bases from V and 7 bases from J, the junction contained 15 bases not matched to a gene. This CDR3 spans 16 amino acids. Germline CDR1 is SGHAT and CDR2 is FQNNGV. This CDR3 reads CASTLVAAGGGNEQFF. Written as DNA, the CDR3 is TGTGCCAGCACGCTGGTGGCGGCAGGGGGCGGGAATGAGCAGTTCTTC. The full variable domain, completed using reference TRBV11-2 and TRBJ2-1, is EAGVAQSPRYKIIEKRQSVAFWCNPISGHATLYWYQQILGQGPKLLIQFQNNGVVDDSQLPKDRFSAERLKGVDSTLKIQPAKLEDSAVYLCASTLVAAGGGNEQFFGPGTRLTVL.

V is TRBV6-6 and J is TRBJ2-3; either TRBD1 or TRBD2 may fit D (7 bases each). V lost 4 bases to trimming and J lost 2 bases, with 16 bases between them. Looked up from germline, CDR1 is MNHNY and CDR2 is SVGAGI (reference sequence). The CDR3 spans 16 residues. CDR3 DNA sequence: TGTGCCAGCAGTTTGAGGCAGGGGGGGAACACAGATACGCAGTATTTT. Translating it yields CASSLRQGGNTDTQYF.

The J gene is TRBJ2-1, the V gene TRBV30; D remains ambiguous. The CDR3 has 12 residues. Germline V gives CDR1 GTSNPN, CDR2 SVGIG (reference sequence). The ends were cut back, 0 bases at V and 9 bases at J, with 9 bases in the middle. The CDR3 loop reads CAWSVGSSEQFF. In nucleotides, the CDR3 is TGTGCCTGGAGTGTGGGGTCTTCTGAGCAGTTCTTC.

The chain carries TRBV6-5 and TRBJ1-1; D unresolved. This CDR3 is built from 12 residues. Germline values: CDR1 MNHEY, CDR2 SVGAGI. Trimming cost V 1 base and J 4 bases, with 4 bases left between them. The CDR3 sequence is CASSYYGTEAFF. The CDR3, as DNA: TGTGCCAGCAGTTACTACGGCACTGAAGCTTTCTTT.

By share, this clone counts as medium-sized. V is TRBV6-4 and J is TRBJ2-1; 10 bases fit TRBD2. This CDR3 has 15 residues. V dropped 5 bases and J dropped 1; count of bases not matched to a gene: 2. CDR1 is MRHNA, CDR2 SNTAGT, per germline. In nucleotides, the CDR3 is TGTGCCAGCAGTTCGACTAGCGGGTCCTACAATGAGCAGTTCTTC. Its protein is CASSSTSGSYNEQFF.

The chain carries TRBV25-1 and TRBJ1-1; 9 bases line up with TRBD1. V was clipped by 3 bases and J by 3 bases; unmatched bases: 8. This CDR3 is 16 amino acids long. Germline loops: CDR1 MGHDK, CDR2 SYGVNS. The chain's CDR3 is CASSDLQGAVYTEAFF. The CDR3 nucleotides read TGTGCCAGCAGTGACTTACAGGGGGCCGTGTACACTGAAGCTTTCTTT.